Given below is one T cell receptor beta chain in context. Its cognate antigen has yet to be identified. No much larger clonotype is one base removed from it; base qualities were not supplied. To prepare the library, the immunoSEQ multiplex PCR assay was applied. DNA from the cultured and isolated CD4+ T cells underwent TCR beta CDR3 sequencing. From the authors' description of their analysis: Non-productive TCR sequences were removed, reads were trimmed to the CDR3 region, and CDR3s of at least 7 amino acids were retained. Antigen-specific clonotypes were identified using the MANAFEST web app by comparison of expansion in peptide wells against reference cultures. To be called positive, a clone needed expansion at FDR<0.05 compared with the reference and with all other wells, an odds ratio greater than 5, and a frequency greater than 0.1% in two replicate wells. Cross-reactive clonotypes were defined as significantly expanded in SARS-CoV-2 spike wells and in at least one common cold coronavirus spike condition. Using the stringdist R package, CDR3 similarity was measured by Levenshtein distance, and unrooted trees were constructed with ape in R 3.6.1. TCRdb retrieved this table from immuneACCESS and kept in-frame rearrangements only. Not all clones are present; in checked studies, unresolved V genes account for under half, and no reason is known for the remainder. For V, J and clone size, that table is used; D and trimming come from the DNA. The sample includes under 45,000 clones, with around three quarters observed a single time. 2.5% to 3.5% of the sample is held by the ten biggest clonotypes.

The source of the sample is a study of vaccination effects on CD4 cells after COVID-19 (dated by TCRdb to between 2021 and 2023). With regard to the full study: Two doses of either the BNT162b2 or the mRNA-1273 mRNA SARS-CoV-2 vaccine were administered to participants. In both COVID-19 convalescent patients and infection-naive vaccine recipients, the study compared SARS-CoV-2 spike-specific CD4+ TCR repertoires from before mRNA vaccination with those from after it. Cultures from other donors in the study were sequenced with the Oncomine TCR Beta short-read assay on an Illumina iSeq 100. The full study included ten to eleven COVID-19 convalescent patients and a few SARS-CoV-2-naive healthy vaccine recipients. Beyond this particular receptor, the publication reports: The study was limited by a small number of convalescent patients, and early post-infection timepoints were lacking. Both infection-induced and vaccine-induced clones contracted markedly at late post-vaccination timepoints, which is consistent with waning T cell responses. Among healthy vaccine recipients, nearly all vaccine-induced clones were SARS-CoV-2 mono-reactive, and just 1 of 255 was cross-reactive with common cold coronaviruses.

In the ViraFEST assay, PBMC were stimulated with viral peptide pools, and antigen-specific CD4+ T cell clonotypes were then identified by expansion using TCR sequencing. After around 11 days of culture, CD4+ T cells were isolated with the EasySep CD4+ T cell isolation kit. The absence of prior SARS-CoV-2 infection in healthy vaccine recipients was confirmed by negative nucleocapsid antibodies before and after vaccination. Each well held around 2 million PBMC cultured in IMDM containing roughly 4.9% human AB serum, about 10 IU/ml IL-2 and gentamicin, along with roughly 10 ug/ml peptides. Half of the culture medium was replaced with fresh IL-2-containing medium on days 3 and 7. Unless otherwise noted, each peptide stimulation condition was cultured in triplicate wells. PBMC were separated from whole blood using Ficoll-Paque Plus gradient centrifugation and were then either cryopreserved at -140C or used fresh. The overlapping peptide pools covered the spike proteins of SARS-CoV-2 as well as those of the common cold coronaviruses HCoV-NL63, HCoV-OC43 and HCoV-229E. The QIAamp micro DNA kit was used to extract genomic DNA from the cultured CD4+ T cells.

The CDR3 spans 13 residues, from the cysteine through the phenylalanine. Only the CDR3 portion is preserved as DNA: 39 bases, with reading frame beginning at the first base. Between the V and J ends, shortened by 6 bases and 3 bases respectively, the junction contains 9 bases. Per the germline V gene (reference sequence), LNHDA is the CDR1 and SQIVND is the CDR2. The source was CD4+ T cells from PBMCs cultured with HCoV-NL63 spike peptides, collected before COVID-19 vaccination. The sample's cell subset or site label is to be understood as: HCoV-NL63 spike overlapping peptide pool stimulation. The rearrangement combines TRBV19 with TRBJ2-1, with an unclear D gene assignment. This receptor was obtained from a human donor who received a COVID-19 vaccine. The CDR3: CASSFPGYNEQFF. Read as DNA, the sequence is TGTGCCAGTAGCTTCCCCGGCTACAATGAGCAGTTCTTC.